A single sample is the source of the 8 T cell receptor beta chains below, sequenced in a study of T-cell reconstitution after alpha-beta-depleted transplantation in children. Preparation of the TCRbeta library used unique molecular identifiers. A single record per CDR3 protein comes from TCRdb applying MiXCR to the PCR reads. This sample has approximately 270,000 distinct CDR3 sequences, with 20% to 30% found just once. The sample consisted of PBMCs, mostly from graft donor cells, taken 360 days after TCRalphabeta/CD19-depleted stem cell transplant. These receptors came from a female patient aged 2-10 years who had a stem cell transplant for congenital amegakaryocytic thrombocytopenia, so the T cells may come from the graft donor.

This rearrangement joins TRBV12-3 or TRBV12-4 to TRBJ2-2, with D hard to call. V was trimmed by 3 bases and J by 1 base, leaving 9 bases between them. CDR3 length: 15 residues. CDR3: CASSFPAMNTGELFF. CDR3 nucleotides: TGTGCCAGCAGTTTCCCGGCAATGAACACCGGGGAGCTGTTTTTT.

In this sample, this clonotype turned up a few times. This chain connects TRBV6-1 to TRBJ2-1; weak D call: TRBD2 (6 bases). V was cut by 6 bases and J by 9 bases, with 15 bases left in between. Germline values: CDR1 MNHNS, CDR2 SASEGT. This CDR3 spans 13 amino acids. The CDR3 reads CASSRLVFGEQFF. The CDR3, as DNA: TGTGCCAGCAGCAGACTAGTTTTCGGTGAGCAGTTCTTC.

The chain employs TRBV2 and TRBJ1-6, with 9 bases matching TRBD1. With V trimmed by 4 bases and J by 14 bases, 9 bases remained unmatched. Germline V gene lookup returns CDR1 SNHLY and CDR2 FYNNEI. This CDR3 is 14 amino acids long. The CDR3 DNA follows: TGTGCCAGCAGTGGTGGGACAGGGAAAGCAGCCCTCCACTTT. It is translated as CASSGGTGKAALHF.

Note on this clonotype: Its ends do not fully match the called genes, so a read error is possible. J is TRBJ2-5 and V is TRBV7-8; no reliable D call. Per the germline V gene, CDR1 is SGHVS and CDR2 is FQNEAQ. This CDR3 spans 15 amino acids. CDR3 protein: CDSSRHTQYQETQYF. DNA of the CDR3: TGTGACAGCAGCAGACACACTCAGTACCAAGAGACCCAGTACTTC.

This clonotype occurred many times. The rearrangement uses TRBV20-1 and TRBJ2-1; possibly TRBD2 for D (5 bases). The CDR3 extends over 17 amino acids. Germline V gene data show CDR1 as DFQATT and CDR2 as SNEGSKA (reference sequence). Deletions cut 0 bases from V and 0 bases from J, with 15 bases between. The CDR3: CSARDAMAGPSYNEQFF. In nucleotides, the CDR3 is TGCAGTGCTAGAGATGCGATGGCGGGCCCCTCCTACAATGAGCAGTTCTTC.

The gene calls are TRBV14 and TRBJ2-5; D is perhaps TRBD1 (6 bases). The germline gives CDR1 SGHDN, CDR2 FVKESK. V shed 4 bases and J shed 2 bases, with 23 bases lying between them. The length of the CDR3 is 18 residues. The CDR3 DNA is TGTGCCAGCAGCCCGCTTCGGCTAGAGGGACACTTACAAGAGACCCAGTACTTC. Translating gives CASSPLRLEGHLQETQYF.

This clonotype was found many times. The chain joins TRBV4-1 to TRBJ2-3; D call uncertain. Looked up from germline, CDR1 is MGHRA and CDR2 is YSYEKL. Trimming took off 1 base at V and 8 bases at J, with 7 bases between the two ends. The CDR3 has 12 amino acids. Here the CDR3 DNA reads TGCGCCAGCAGCCAAGCGTTCGCTACGCAGTATTTT. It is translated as CASSQAFATQYF.

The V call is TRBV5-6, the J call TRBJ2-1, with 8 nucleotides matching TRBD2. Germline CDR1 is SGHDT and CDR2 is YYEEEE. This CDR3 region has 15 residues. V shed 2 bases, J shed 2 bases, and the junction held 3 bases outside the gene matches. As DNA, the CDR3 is TGTGCCAGCAGCTTAGGACTAGCTCCCTACAATGAGCAGTTCTTC. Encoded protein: CASSLGLAPYNEQFF.